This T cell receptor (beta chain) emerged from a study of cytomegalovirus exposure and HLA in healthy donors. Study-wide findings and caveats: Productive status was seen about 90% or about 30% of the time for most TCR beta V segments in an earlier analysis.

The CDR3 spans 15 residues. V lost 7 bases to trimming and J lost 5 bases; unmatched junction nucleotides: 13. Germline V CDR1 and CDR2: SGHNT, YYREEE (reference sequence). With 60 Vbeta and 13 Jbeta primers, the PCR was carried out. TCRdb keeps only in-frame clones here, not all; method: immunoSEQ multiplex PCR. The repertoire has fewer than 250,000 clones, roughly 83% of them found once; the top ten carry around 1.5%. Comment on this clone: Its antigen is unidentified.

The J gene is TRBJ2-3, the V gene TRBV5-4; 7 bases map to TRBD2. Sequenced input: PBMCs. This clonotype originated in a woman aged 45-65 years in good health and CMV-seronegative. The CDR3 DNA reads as TGTGCCAGCGGGGAGGGACGACAGCTGGGAGATACGCAGTATTTT. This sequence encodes CASGEGRQLGDTQYF.